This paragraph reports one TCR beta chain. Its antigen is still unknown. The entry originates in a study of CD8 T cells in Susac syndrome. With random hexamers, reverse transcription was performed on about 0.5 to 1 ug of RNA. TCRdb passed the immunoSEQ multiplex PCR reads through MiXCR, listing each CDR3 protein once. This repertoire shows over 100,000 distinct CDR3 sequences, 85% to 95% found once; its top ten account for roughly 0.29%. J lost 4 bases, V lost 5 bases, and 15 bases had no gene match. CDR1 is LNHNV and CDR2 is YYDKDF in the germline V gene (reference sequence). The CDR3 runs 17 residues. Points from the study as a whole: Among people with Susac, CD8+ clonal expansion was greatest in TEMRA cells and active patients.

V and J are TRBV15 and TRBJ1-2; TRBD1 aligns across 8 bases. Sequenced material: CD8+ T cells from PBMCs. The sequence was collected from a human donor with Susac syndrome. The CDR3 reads CATSGTGTGTFFYGYTF. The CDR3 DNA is TGTGCCACCAGCGGAACCGGGACAGGAACCTTCTTCTATGGCTACACCTTC.